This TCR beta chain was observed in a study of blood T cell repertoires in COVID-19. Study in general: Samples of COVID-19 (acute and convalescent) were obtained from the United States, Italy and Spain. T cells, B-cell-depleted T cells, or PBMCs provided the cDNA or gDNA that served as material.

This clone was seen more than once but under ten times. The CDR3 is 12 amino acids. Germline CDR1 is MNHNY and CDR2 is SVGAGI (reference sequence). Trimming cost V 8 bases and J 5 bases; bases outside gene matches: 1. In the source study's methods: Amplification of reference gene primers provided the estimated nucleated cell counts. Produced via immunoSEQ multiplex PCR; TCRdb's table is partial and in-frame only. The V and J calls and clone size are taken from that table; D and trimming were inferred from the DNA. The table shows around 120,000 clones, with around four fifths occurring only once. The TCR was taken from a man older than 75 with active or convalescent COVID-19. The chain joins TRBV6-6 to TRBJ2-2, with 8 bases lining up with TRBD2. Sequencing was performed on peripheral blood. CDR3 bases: TGTGCCAGCCGGGGGGGTACCGGGGAGCTGTTTTTT. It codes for CASRGGTGELFF.